One T cell receptor beta chain is described in this entry. Its target is not known. CDR1 is SNHLY and CDR2 is FYNNEI in the germline V gene. The CDR3 sequence is 16 residues long. The V end was cut by 6 bases, the J end by 5 bases, with 23 bases between. This sample stems from a study of graft-versus-host responses after intestinal transplantation. Background on the study: Each patient got anti-thymocyte globulin induction, then tacrolimus and steroids for roughly 3 years. Study-wide points: Recipient marrow held GvH clones, some first seen in ileum or blood. Circulating GvH clones peaking coincided with falling HvG clones soon after transplant.

The assay was immunoSEQ multiplex PCR, and TCRdb's table has in-frame clones only and misses some. The table lists around 100,000 clones, about 90% of them singletons. The chain recombines TRBV2 with TRBJ2-7, with D tentatively TRBD2 (5 bases). The clonotype comes from a human donor who was the organ donor for an intestinal transplant. Source: unstimulated CD4+ T cells sorted from spleen or lymph node cells, taken before transplant. The CDR3 sequence: CASRVFLDSSSHEQYF. Here the CDR3 DNA reads TGTGCCAGCAGGGTATTCTTGGACTCCTCGTCCCACGAGCAGTACTTC.